Sequencing of this T cell receptor (beta chain) was carried out in a study of OX40 agonist ivuxolimab in advanced cancers. Across the whole study: Participants, 75% to 85% male, averaged roughly 55 years of age, ranging from about 23 to 90. Three individuals attained partial responses, comprising one hepatocellular carcinoma case and two cutaneous melanoma cases. The study's findings and limits: With doses of 0.1 to 3.0 mg/kg, CD4+ and CD8+ blood T cells had undergone clonal expansion by week 6. Certain nonresponding patients likewise had low normalized T-cell clonal expansion.

The CDR3 loop spans 15 amino acids. In germline, CDR1 is SGHNT, CDR2 YYREEE (reference sequence). Trimming pared 0 bases from V and 3 bases from J, leaving 10 bases between. TCRdb's table, derived via immunoSEQ multiplex PCR, lists solely in-frame clones and lacks some. The table has some 70,000 clones, about four fifths seen once. Concerning this clone itself: Its target is unknown.

The V call is TRBV5-4, the J call TRBJ2-1, with D perhaps matching TRBD1 (5 bases). Specimen: CD4+ or CD8+ T cells sorted from blood, collected in a trial of the OX40 agonist ivuxolimab. The receptor was derived from an adult with an advanced solid tumor such as melanoma, head and neck, liver or kidney cancer. The CDR3 DNA is TGTGCCAGCAGCTTGGAAAGGGGCGGCTACAATGAGCAGTTCTTC. Its translation: CASSLERGGYNEQFF.